The present T cell receptor (beta chain) was sequenced within a study of identical twins. Study-level results: It was cross-sectional statistical analysis, not following the same donors, that the conclusions relied on. For monozygotic twins, models underestimated out-of-frame TCR alpha sharing.

Germline-derived CDR1 and CDR2 are SGHTA and FQGTGA. The germline V and J ends were trimmed by 5 bases and 1 base, with 17 bases remaining between them. CDR3 length: 16 amino acids. This clonotype was seen once. Its antigen is currently unknown. With template switching, a universal primer site was added, and the cDNA carried unique molecular identifiers. TCRdb analysed the 5' RACE reads with MiXCR anew, one entry per CDR3 protein. This sample has nearly 650,000 distinct CDR3 sequences, with less than 9% found just once. This sample also appeared in a second study, on yellow fever vaccine responses in identical twins.

Material: PBMCs. The chain carries TRBV7-3 and TRBJ1-1; D not certain. This clonotype was sampled from a woman aged 18-29 years in good health. The CDR3 DNA sequence: TGTGCCAGCAGCCCGAGGGTATTAGATACGAACACTGAAGCTTTCTTT. Residues: CASSPRVLDTNTEAFF.